The clone carrying this T cell receptor beta chain showed up just once. Germline CDR1 and CDR2: SGHVS and FQNEAQ. The CDR3 consists of 16 residues. V lost 2 bases and J lost 6; bases outside the gene matches: 11. This sample was taken from a study of blood T cell repertoires in COVID-19. Profiled with immunoSEQ multiplex PCR; TCRdb holds only in-frame clones, not every one. Here the sample spans about 260,000 clones, approximately 86% being singletons. This TCR came from a human donor in a cohort sampled during active COVID-19. Sample: peripheral blood. The chain combines TRBV7-8 with TRBJ2-7; 9 bases map to TRBD1. The CDR3 DNA reads as TGTGCCAGCAGCTTATTCGGACAGGGGACCCGCGGCGAGCAGTACTTC. Protein sequence: CASSLFGQGTRGEQYF.